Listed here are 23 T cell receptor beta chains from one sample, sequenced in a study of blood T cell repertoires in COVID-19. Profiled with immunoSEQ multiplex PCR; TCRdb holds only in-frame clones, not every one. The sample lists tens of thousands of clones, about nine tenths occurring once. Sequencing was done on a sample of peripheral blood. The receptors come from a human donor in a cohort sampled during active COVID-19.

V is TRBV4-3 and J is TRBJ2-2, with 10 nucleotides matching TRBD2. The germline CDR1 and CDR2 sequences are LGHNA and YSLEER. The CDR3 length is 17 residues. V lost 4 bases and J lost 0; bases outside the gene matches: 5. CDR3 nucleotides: TGCGCCAGCAGCCGGAGACTAGCGGGTACGAACACCGGGGAGCTGTTTTTT. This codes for CASSRRLAGTNTGELFF.

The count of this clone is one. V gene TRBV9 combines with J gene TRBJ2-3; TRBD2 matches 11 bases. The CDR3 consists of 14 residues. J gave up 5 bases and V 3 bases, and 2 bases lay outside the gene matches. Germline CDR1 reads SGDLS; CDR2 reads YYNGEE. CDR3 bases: TGTGCCAGCAGCGATAGCGGGAGGGGAGATACGCAGTATTTT. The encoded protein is CASSDSGRGDTQYF. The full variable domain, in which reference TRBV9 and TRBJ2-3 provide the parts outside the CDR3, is DSGVTQTPKHLITATGQRVTLRCSPRSGDLSVYWYQQSLDQGLQFLIQYYNGEERAKGNILERFSAQQFPDLHSELNLSSLELGDSALYFCASSDSGRGDTQYFGPGTRLTVL.

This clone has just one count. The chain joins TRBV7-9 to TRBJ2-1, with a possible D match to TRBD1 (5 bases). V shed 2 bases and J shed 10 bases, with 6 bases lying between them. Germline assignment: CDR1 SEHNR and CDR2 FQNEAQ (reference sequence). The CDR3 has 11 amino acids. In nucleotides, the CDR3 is TGTGCCAGCAGCTTAAGACAGGAGCAGTTCTTC. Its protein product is CASSLRQEQFF.

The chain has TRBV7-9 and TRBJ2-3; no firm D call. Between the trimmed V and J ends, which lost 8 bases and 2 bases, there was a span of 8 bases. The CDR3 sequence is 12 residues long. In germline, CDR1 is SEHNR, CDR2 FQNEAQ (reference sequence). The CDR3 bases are TGTGCCAGCTCCAGAGACACAGATACGCAGTATTTT. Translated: CASSRDTDTQYF.

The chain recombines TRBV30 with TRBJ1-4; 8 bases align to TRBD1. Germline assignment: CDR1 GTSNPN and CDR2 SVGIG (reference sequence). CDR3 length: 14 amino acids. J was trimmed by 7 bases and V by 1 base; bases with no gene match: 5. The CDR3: CAWSEDRAGEKLFF. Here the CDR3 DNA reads TGTGCCTGGAGTGAGGACAGGGCTGGTGAAAAACTGTTTTTT.

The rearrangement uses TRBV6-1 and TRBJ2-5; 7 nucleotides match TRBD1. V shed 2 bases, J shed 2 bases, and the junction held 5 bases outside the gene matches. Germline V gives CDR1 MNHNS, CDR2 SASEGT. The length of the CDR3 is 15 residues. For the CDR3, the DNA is TGTGCCAGCAGTGAACTAAGGGGACAGCAAGAGACCCAGTACTTC. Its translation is CASSELRGQQETQYF.

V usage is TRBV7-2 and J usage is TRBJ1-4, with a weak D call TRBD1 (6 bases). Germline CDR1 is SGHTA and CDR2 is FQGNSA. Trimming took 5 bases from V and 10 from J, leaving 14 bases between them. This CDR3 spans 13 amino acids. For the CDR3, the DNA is TGTGCCAGCAGCCCCCGGGACATGGGAAAACTGTTTTTT. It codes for CASSPRDMGKLFF.

The CDR3 DNA reads TGTGCCAGCAGTGCGAGTCATGAGCAGTTCTTC. This codes for CASSASHEQFF. The rearrangement joins TRBV7-2 to TRBJ2-1; D unresolved. V was trimmed by 6 bases and J by 8 bases, leaving 8 bases between them. Germline CDR1 reads SGHTA; CDR2 reads FQGNSA. This CDR3 region has 11 residues.

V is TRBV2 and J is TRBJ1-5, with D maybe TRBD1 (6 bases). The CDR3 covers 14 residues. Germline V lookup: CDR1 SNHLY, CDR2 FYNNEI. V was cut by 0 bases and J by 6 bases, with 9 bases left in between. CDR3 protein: CASSEAGGAQPQHF. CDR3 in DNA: TGTGCCAGCAGTGAAGCGGGGGGGGCTCAGCCCCAGCATTTT.

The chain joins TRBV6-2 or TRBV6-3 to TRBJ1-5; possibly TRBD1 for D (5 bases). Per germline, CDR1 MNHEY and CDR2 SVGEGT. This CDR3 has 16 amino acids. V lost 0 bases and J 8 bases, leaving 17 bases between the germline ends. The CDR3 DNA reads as TGTGCCAGCAGTTACTCGGGAGGGGCGGGACGGGAGCCCCAGCATTTT. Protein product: CASSYSGGAGREPQHF.

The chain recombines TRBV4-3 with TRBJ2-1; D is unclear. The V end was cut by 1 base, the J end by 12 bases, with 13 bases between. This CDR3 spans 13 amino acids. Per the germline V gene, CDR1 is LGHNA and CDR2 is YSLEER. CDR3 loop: CASSQARGVGQFF. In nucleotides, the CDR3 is TGCGCCAGCAGCCAAGCCCGTGGAGTGGGGCAGTTCTTC.

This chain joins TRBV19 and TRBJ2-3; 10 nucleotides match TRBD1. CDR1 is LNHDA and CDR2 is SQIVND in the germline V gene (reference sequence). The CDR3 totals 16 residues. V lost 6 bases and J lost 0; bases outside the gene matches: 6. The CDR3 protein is CASSPTGGQSTDTQYF. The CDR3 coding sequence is TGTGCCAGTAGCCCGACAGGGGGCCAAAGCACAGATACGCAGTATTTT. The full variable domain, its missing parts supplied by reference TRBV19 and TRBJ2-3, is DGGITQSPKYLFRKEGQNVTLSCEQNLNHDAMYWYRQDPGQGLRLIYYSQIVNDFQKGDIAEGYSVSREKKESFPLTVTSAQKNPTAFYLCASSPTGGQSTDTQYFGPGTRLTVL.

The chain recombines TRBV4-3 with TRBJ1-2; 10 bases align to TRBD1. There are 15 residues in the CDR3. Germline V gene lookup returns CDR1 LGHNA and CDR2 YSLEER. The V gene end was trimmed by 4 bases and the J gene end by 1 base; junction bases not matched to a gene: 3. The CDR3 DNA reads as TGCGCCAGCAGCCCCAGGGACAGGGGTAACTATGGCTACACCTTC. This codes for CASSPRDRGNYGYTF.

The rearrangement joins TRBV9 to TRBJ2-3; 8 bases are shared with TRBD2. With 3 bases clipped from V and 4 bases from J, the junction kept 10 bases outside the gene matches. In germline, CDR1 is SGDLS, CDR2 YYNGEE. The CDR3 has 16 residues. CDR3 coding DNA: TGTGCCAGCAGCGCCCATAGCGGGAAGGTCCCAGATACGCAGTATTTT. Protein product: CASSAHSGKVPDTQYF.

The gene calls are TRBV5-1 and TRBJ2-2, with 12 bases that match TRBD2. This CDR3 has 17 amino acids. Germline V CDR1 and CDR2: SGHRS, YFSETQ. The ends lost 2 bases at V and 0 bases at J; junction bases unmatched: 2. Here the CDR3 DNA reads TGCGCCAGCAGCTTCCTAGCGGGAGGGGCGAACACCGGGGAGCTGTTTTTT. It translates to CASSFLAGGANTGELFF. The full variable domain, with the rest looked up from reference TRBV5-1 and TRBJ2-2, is KAGVTQTPRYLIKTRGQQVTLSCSPISGHRSVSWYQQTPGQGLQFLFEYFSETQRNKGNFPGRFSGRQFSNSRSEMNVSTLELGDSALYLCASSFLAGGANTGELFFGEGSRLTVL.

The CDR3 spells CASSVEKRTDTQYF. CDR3 nucleotides: TGTGCCAGCAGCGTAGAAAAGCGCACAGATACGCAGTATTTT. This chain links TRBV9 with TRBJ2-3; D is unresolved. The V end was cut by 0 bases, the J end by 1 base, with 6 bases between. This CDR3 is 14 amino acids long. Per the germline V gene, CDR1 is SGDLS and CDR2 is YYNGEE.

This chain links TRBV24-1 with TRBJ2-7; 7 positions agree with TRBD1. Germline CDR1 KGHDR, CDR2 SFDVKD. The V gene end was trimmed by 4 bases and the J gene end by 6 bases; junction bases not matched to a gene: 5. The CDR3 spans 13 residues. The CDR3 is CATSDPGTAEQYF. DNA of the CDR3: TGTGCCACCAGTGACCCAGGGACAGCCGAGCAGTACTTC.

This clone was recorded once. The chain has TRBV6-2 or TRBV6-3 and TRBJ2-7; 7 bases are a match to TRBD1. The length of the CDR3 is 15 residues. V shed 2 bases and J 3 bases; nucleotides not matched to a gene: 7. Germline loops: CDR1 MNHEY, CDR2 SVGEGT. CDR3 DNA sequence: TGTGCCAGCAGTTACCTCGGGACAGAATTCTACGAGCAGTACTTC. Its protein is CASSYLGTEFYEQYF.

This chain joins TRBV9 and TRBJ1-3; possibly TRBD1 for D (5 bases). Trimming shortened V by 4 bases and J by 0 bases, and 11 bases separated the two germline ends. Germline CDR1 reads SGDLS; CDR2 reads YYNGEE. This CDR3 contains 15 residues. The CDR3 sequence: CASSRGADSGNTIYF. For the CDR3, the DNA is TGTGCCAGCAGCCGCGGGGCAGACTCTGGAAACACCATATATTTT.

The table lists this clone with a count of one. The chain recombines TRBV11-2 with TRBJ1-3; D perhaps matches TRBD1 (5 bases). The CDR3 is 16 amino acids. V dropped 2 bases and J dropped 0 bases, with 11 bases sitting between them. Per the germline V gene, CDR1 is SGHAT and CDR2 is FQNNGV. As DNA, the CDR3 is TGTGCCAGCAGCTTATCGGAGGGGCCCTCTGGAAACACCATATATTTT. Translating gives CASSLSEGPSGNTIYF.

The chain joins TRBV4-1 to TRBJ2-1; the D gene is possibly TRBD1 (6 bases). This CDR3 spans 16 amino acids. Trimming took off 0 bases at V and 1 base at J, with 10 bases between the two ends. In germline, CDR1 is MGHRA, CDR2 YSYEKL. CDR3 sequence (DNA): TGCGCCAGCAGCCAAGAAACAGGGCTATCCTACAATGAGCAGTTCTTC. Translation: CASSQETGLSYNEQFF.

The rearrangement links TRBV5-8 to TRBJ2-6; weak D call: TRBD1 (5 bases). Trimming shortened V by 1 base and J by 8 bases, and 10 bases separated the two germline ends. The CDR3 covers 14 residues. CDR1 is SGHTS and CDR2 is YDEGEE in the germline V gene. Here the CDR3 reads CASSLRSGSNVLTF. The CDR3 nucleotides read TGTGCCAGCAGCTTGAGGTCAGGGTCCAACGTCCTGACTTTC.

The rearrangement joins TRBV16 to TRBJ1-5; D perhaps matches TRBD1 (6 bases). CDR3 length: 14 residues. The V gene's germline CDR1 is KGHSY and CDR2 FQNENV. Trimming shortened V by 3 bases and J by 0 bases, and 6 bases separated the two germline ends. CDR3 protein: CASSQGASNQPQHF. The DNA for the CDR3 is TGTGCCAGCAGCCAGGGGGCTAGCAATCAGCCCCAGCATTTT.